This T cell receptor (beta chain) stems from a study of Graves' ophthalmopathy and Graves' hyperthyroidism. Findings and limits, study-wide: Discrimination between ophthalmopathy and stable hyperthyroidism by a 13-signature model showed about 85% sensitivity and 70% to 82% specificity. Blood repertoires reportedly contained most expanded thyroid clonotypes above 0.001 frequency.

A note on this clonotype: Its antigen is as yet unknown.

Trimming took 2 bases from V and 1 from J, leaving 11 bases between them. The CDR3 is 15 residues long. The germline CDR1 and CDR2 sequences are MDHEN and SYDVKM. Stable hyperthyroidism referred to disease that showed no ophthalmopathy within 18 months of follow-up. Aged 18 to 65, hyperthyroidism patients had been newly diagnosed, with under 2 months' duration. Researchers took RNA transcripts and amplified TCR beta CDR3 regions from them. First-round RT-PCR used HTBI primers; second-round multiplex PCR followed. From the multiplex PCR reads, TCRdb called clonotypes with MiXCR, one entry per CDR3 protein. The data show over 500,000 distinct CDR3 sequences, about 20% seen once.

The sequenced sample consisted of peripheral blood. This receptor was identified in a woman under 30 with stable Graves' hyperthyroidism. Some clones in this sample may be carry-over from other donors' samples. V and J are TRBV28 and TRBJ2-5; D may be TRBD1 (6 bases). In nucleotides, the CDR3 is TGTGCCAGCAGTTTAGTGGGGGCATCCCAAGAGACCCAGTACTTC. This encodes CASSLVGASQETQYF.